The 27 T cell receptor beta chains in this list originate from one sample, sequenced in a study of cytomegalovirus exposure and HLA in healthy donors. PCR employed 60 Vbeta and 13 Jbeta primers. Clones were sequenced by immunoSEQ multiplex PCR, and TCRdb holds only the in-frame ones, with some missing. Seen here are 85,000 to 130,000 clones, 70% to 80% observed once, and the top ten hold more than 3.5%. Material for sequencing was PBMCs. These receptors were collected from a female donor in good health and CMV-seropositive.

The V call is TRBV29-1, the J call TRBJ2-5, with TRBD2 matching over 8 bases. V was pared by 4 bases and J by 6 bases, with 4 bases of the junction left unmatched. This CDR3 has 12 residues. Looked up from germline, CDR1 is SQVTM and CDR2 is ANQGSEA. The CDR3 loop reads CSVGGGLKTQYF. CDR3 DNA sequence: TGCAGCGTTGGCGGGGGGCTAAAGACCCAGTACTTC.

V usage is TRBV5-1 and J usage is TRBJ1-4, with D perhaps matching TRBD1 (5 bases). From germline, CDR1 is SGHRS and CDR2 YFSETQ. The CDR3 is 14 residues long. With 0 bases removed from V and 8 bases from J, the gap between germline ends came to 11 bases. The CDR3 sequence: CASSLDRMEEKLFF. In nucleotides, the CDR3 is TGCGCCAGCAGCTTGGACAGGATGGAAGAAAAACTGTTTTTT.

The chain recombines TRBV18 with TRBJ1-2; no definite D call. The germline gives CDR1 KGHSH, CDR2 LQKENI. V gave up 2 bases and J gave up 2 bases, with 6 bases separating them. CDR3 length: 13 amino acids. CDR3 in amino acids: CASSPSPNYGYTF. CDR3 nucleotide sequence: TGTGCCAGCTCACCAAGCCCGAACTATGGCTACACCTTC. Complete variable domain (other parts from reference TRBV18 and TRBJ1-2): NAGVMQNPRHLVRRRGQEARLRCSPMKGHSHVYWYRQLPEEGLKFMVYLQKENIIDESGMPKERFSAEFPKEGPSILRIQQVVRGDSAAYFCASSPSPNYGYTFGSGTRLTVV.

This chain joins TRBV15 and TRBJ2-1; D perhaps matches TRBD2 (6 bases). Germline loops: CDR1 LNHNV, CDR2 YYDKDF (reference sequence). Trimming took off 0 bases at V and 4 bases at J, with 10 bases between the two ends. This CDR3 spans 15 amino acids. CDR3 region: CATSREGSGYNEQFF. DNA for the CDR3: TGTGCCACCAGCAGAGAGGGTAGCGGATACAATGAGCAGTTCTTC.

To note about this clone: Different DNA sequences within this sample yield the same CDR3. The chain links TRBV30 to TRBJ1-2; 7 bases are a match to TRBD1. With V trimmed by 1 base and J by 4 bases, 6 bases remained unmatched. Germline V gene sequence: CDR1 GTSNPN, CDR2 SVGIG (reference sequence). CDR3 length: 14 residues. The CDR3 nucleotides are TGTGCCTGGAGTGGTGACAGGGTTGGCTATGGCTACACCTTC. The encoded protein is CAWSGDRVGYGYTF.

V gene TRBV6-5 combines with J gene TRBJ2-1, with TRBD1 matching over 10 bases. J gave up 6 bases and V 5 bases, and 4 bases lay outside the gene matches. The CDR3 sequence is 14 residues long. Looked up from germline, CDR1 is MNHEY and CDR2 is SVGAGI. CDR3 amino acids: CASSGRDRGNEQFF. The CDR3 nucleotides read TGTGCCAGCAGTGGGCGGGACAGGGGCAATGAGCAGTTCTTC.

This clone was observed once. The chain carries TRBV10-3 and TRBJ1-4; 11 bases map to TRBD1. Germline values: CDR1 ENHRY, CDR2 SYGVKD. This CDR3 region has 13 residues. The ends lost 10 bases at V and 7 bases at J; junction bases unmatched: 5. The CDR3 spells CATRTGGFEKLFF. CDR3 DNA: TGTGCCACCCGGACAGGGGGCTTTGAAAAACTGTTTTTT.

This chain connects TRBV7-2 to TRBJ1-6; 8 bases align to TRBD1. This CDR3 contains 16 residues. CDR1 SGHTA and CDR2 FQGNSA come from the germline V gene. V was pared by 5 bases and J by 8 bases, with 11 bases of the junction left unmatched. CDR3: CASSHRQGALDSPLHF. In DNA form, the CDR3 reads TGTGCCAGCAGCCACCGGCAGGGGGCTTTAGATTCACCCCTCCACTTT. Full variable domain (rest looked up from reference TRBV7-2 and TRBJ1-6): GAGVSQSPSNKVTEKGKDVELRCDPISGHTALYWYRQSLGQGLEFLIYFQGNSAPDKSGLPSDRFSAERTGGSVSTLTIQRTQQEDSAVYLCASSHRQGALDSPLHFGNGTRLTVT.

The V and J genes are TRBV2 and TRBJ1-6, with D hard to call. This CDR3 has 13 amino acids. Between the trimmed V and J ends, which lost 4 bases and 9 bases, there was a span of 10 bases. Germline V lookup: CDR1 SNHLY, CDR2 FYNNEI. In nucleotides, the CDR3 is TGTGCCAGCAGTGGAGGACTCGGTTCACCCCTCCACTTT. Translation: CASSGGLGSPLHF.

Notes on this clone: Compared with germline, one end of the junction differs, possibly owing to a read error. The chain links TRBV5-4 to TRBJ1-6; a possible D gene is TRBD1 (5 bases). The germline V gene encodes CDR1 SGHNT and CDR2 YYREEE (reference sequence). This CDR3 is 15 amino acids long. The CDR3 spells CVSSLEEGIGSPLHF. The CDR3 coding sequence is TGTGTCAGCAGCTTGGAGGAGGGGATCGGCTCACCCCTCCACTTT.

The J gene is TRBJ2-1, the V gene TRBV9; D call uncertain. The germline V gene has CDR1 SGDLS and CDR2 YYNGEE. There are 15 residues in the CDR3. Trimming cost V 3 bases and J 0 bases, with 10 bases left between them. As DNA, the CDR3 is TGTGCCAGCAGCGCCCAGATTTACTCCTACAATGAGCAGTTCTTC. Amino acids: CASSAQIYSYNEQFF.

The rearrangement joins TRBV5-1 to TRBJ2-7, with D maybe TRBD1 (6 bases). Deletions cut 4 bases from V and 0 bases from J, with 17 bases between. The CDR3 has 16 residues. In germline, CDR1 is SGHRS, CDR2 YFSETQ. The CDR3 region has the DNA TGCGCCAGCAGCACCAGGGGCGGGCCCCCCTCCTACGAGCAGTACTTC. Translated, it gives CASSTRGGPPSYEQYF.

The chain has TRBV5-4 and TRBJ2-3, with TRBD2 matching 14 bases. Per the germline V gene, CDR1 is SGHNT and CDR2 is YYREEE (reference sequence). This CDR3 is built from 16 residues. V lost 4 bases, J lost 6 bases, and 7 bases stayed unmatched. CDR3 in amino acids: CASSGGLAGVMDTQYF. CDR3 DNA sequence: TGTGCCAGCAGCGGGGGACTAGCGGGAGTTATGGATACGCAGTATTTT. The variable domain in full, with the rest retrieved from reference TRBV5-4 and TRBJ2-3, is ETGVTQSPTHLIKTRGQQVTLRCSSQSGHNTVSWYQQALGQGPQFIFQYYREEENGRGNFPPRFSGLQFPNYSSELNVNALELDDSALYLCASSGGLAGVMDTQYFGPGTRLTVL.

V is TRBV30 and J is TRBJ1-1, with TRBD1 matching 9 bases. This CDR3 has 15 residues. V was clipped by 3 bases and J by 1 base; unmatched bases: 6. Looked up from germline, CDR1 is GTSNPN and CDR2 is SVGIG (reference sequence). DNA for the CDR3: TGTGCCTGGAGGGTCCGGGACAGGGAGAACACTGAAGCTTTCTTT. Translated, it gives CAWRVRDRENTEAFF.

Concerning this clone: One junction end does not reproduce the germline sequence, and a read error may be involved. The chain joins TRBV7-9 to TRBJ2-3; D unresolved. This CDR3 is built from 12 residues. CDR1 is SEHNR, CDR2 FQNEAQ, per germline (reference sequence). This CDR3 reads CSSSSFTDTQYF. The CDR3 DNA reads TGTTCCAGCAGCTCCTTCACAGATACGCAGTATTTT.

The V call is TRBV19, the J call TRBJ2-7, with 9 bases that match TRBD1. The junction had 7 bases not matched to a gene; V was cut back by 6 bases and J by 1 base. This CDR3 contains 15 residues. Germline CDR1 and CDR2: LNHDA and SQIVND (reference sequence). The CDR3 is CASSLGQGLSYEQYF. Written as DNA, the CDR3 is TGTGCCAGTAGCCTCGGACAGGGGTTATCCTACGAGCAGTACTTC.

This clone was observed a single time. The chain recombines TRBV5-1 with TRBJ2-1; TRBD2 matches 11 bases. Germline values: CDR1 SGHRS, CDR2 YFSETQ. The J segment lost 0 bases and the V segment lost 1 base, leaving 0 bases of the junction unmatched. The CDR3 runs 16 residues. DNA for the CDR3: TGCGCCAGCAGCTTGACTAGCGGGAGCTCCTACAATGAGCAGTTCTTC. It is translated as CASSLTSGSSYNEQFF.

The V gene is TRBV5-1, the J gene TRBJ1-2; D not resolved. Germline lookup yields CDR1 SGHRS and CDR2 YFSETQ. The germline V and J ends were trimmed by 3 bases and 8 bases, with 14 bases remaining between them. This CDR3 comprises 13 residues. CDR3 loop: CASSSPGRVGYTF. Written as DNA, the CDR3 is TGCGCCAGCAGCTCCCCGGGAAGGGTCGGCTACACCTTC.

This chain joins TRBV9 and TRBJ1-1; D gene ambiguous. The CDR3 extends over 15 amino acids. V was pared by 0 bases and J by 3 bases, with 12 bases between. Germline-derived CDR1 and CDR2 are SGDLS and YYNGEE. The DNA for the CDR3 is TGTGCCAGCAGCGTAGAGGTCAGGTTGGACACTGAAGCTTTCTTT. The encoded protein is CASSVEVRLDTEAFF. Complete variable domain (other parts from reference TRBV9 and TRBJ1-1): DSGVTQTPKHLITATGQRVTLRCSPRSGDLSVYWYQQSLDQGLQFLIQYYNGEERAKGNILERFSAQQFPDLHSELNLSSLELGDSALYFCASSVEVRLDTEAFFGQGTRLTVV.

The chain couples TRBV7-2 to TRBJ2-1, with 10 bases aligning to TRBD2. Germline trimming cut 1 base from V and 0 bases from J; bases unmatched to any gene: 0. Germline assignment: CDR1 SGHTA and CDR2 FQGNSA. CDR3 size: 16 residues. CDR3 sequence (DNA): TGTGCCAGCAGCTTAGAGCGGGGGGGCTCCTACAATGAGCAGTTCTTC. It encodes CASSLERGGSYNEQFF.

This clone was found a few times. This chain links TRBV27 with TRBJ2-3, with D perhaps TRBD2 (6 bases). Germline V gives CDR1 MNHEY, CDR2 SMNVEV (reference sequence). With 4 bases removed from V and 3 bases from J, the gap between germline ends came to 14 bases. CDR3 length equals 15 residues. CDR3 nucleotide sequence: TGTGCCAGCAGTTGGGGAGGCAGGAGGACAGATACGCAGTATTTT. Translating it yields CASSWGGRRTDTQYF.

The chain employs TRBV7-8 and TRBJ1-4; tentative D call: TRBD1 (5 bases). Germline CDR1 and CDR2: SGHVS and FQNEAQ. This CDR3 has 14 amino acids. V was cut by 0 bases and J by 8 bases, with 10 bases left in between. The CDR3 here is CASSLAGVVEKLFF. The CDR3 DNA reads TGTGCCAGCAGCTTAGCAGGGGTCGTCGAAAAACTGTTTTTT.

The gene calls are TRBV9 and TRBJ2-3; 8 positions agree with TRBD2. The ends lost 4 bases at V and 6 bases at J; junction bases unmatched: 10. The CDR3 has 15 residues. The V gene's germline CDR1 is SGDLS and CDR2 YYNGEE. CDR3 region: CASSREGAGRDTQYF. CDR3 coding DNA: TGTGCCAGCAGCCGGGAGGGCGCGGGTAGGGATACGCAGTATTTT.

The rearrangement joins TRBV29-1 to TRBJ2-7; 9 bases align to TRBD2. CDR3 length: 14 amino acids. The germline V gene has CDR1 SQVTM and CDR2 ANQGSEA. Losses at the gene ends were 4 bases for V and 7 bases for J; bases not matched to a gene: 11. CDR3 sequence (DNA): TGCAGCGTTGTCAGTAGCGGGGGCCGCTGGGAGCAGTACTTC. It codes for CSVVSSGGRWEQYF.

The gene calls are TRBV7-9 and TRBJ2-5, with TRBD1 matching over 9 bases. The germline V gene has CDR1 SEHNR and CDR2 FQNEAQ (reference sequence). The CDR3 totals 15 residues. Trimming removed 3 bases from V and 5 bases from J; junction bases left unmatched: 7. Written as DNA, the CDR3 is TGTGCCAGCAGCTTTGGGGACAGGGTAGAGGAGACCCAGTACTTC. Its protein product is CASSFGDRVEETQYF.

The rearrangement uses TRBV6-5 and TRBJ1-1, with 11 bases lining up with TRBD1. Germline CDR1 and CDR2: MNHEY and SVGAGI. The J segment lost 4 bases and the V segment lost 3 bases, leaving 4 bases of the junction unmatched. CDR3 size: 15 residues. The CDR3 sequence is CASSYGGTGGTEAFF. For the CDR3, the DNA is TGTGCCAGCAGTTATGGGGGGACAGGGGGCACTGAAGCTTTCTTT.

The chain has TRBV15 and TRBJ2-7, with a tentative D call TRBD1 (6 bases). Per the germline V gene, CDR1 is LNHNV and CDR2 is YYDKDF (reference sequence). The V gene lost 3 bases and the J gene lost 0 bases, with 18 bases spanning the gap. CDR3 length: 17 residues. The CDR3 DNA follows: TGTGCCACCAGCAGGGGTCTTCCGGGACAAGTCTCCTACGAGCAGTACTTC. The encoded protein is CATSRGLPGQVSYEQYF.